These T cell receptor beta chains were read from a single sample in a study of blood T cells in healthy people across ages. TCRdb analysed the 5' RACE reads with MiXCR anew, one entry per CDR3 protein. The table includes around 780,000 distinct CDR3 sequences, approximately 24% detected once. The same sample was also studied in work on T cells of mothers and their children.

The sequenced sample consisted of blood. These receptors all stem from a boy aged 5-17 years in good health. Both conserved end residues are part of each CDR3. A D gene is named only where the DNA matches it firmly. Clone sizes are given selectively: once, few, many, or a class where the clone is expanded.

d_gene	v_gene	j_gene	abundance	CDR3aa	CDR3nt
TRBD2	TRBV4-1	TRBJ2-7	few	CASSQVARWGGNGPYEQYF	TGCGCCAGCAGCCAAGTAGCTCGATGGGGGGGGAACGGCCCCTACGAGCAGTACTTC
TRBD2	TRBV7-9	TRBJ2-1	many	CASSSGTSRHNEQFF	TGTGCCAGCAGCTCAGGGACTAGCCGTCACAATGAGCAGTTCTTC
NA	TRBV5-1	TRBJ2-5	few	CASSLPTGGGQETQYF	TGCGCCAGCAGCTTGCCGACCGGGGGAGGTCAAGAGACCCAGTACTTC
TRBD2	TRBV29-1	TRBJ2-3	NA	CSVTSGGPDTQYF	TGCAGCGTTACGAGCGGGGGTCCAGATACGCAGTATTTT
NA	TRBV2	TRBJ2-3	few	CASSDERADTQYF	TGTGCCAGCAGTGACGAACGGGCAGATACGCAGTATTTT
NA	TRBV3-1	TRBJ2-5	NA	CASSRGNFYNEQSF	TGTGCCAGCAGCCGGGGTAACTTCTACAATGAGCAGTCCTTC
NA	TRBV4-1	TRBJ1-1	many	CASRGTLKNTEAFF	TGCGCCAGCAGGGGGACCCTTAAGAACACTGAAGCTTTCTTT
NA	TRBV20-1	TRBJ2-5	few	CSAPRQLRETQYF	TGCAGTGCCCCTAGGCAGCTCCGAGAGACCCAGTACTTC
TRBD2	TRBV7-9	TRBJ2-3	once	CASSLGRGETDTQYF	TGTGCCAGCAGCTTAGGACGGGGGGAAACAGATACGCAGTATTTT
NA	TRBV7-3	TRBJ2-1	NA	CASSLRTENEQFF	TGTGCCAGCAGCCTCAGGACGGAGAATGAGCAGTTCTTC
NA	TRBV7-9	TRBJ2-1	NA	CASSFNSGASYNEQFF	TGTGCCAGCAGCTTCAATAGCGGCGCGTCCTACAATGAGCAGTTCTTC
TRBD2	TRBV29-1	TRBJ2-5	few	CSVPGLAEETQYF	TGCAGCGTTCCGGGACTAGCGGAAGAGACCCAGTACTTC
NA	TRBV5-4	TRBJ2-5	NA	CASSSIGPQETQYF	TGTGCCAGCAGTTCTATCGGACCCCAAGAGACCCAGTACTTC
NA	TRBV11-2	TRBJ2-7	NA	CASSLGSLTYEQYF	TGTGCCAGCAGCTTGGGCTCCTTAACCTACGAGCAGTACTTC
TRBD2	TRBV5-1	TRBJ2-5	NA	CASSLASGGPSQETQYF	TGCGCCAGCAGCTTGGCTAGCGGGGGGCCAAGCCAAGAGACCCAGTACTTC
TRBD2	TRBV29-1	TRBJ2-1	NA	CSVSDPSGSGNEQFF	TGCAGCGTTTCCGACCCTAGCGGGAGTGGGAATGAGCAGTTCTTC
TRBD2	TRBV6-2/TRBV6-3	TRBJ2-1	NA	CASSGLAGGRRDEQFF	TGTGCCAGCAGCGGACTAGCGGGAGGTAGACGTGATGAGCAGTTCTTC
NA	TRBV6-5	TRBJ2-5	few	CASSYSREVETQYF	TGTGCCAGCAGTTACTCGAGAGAAGTAGAGACCCAGTACTTC
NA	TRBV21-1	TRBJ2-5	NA	CASSKNAWRRRETQYF	TGTGCCAGCAGCAAGAATGCGTGGAGGAGGAGGGAGACCCAGTACTTC
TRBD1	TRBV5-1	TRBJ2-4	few	CASSLGDRVGDIQYF	TGCGCCAGCAGCTTGGGTGACAGGGTCGGGGACATTCAGTACTTC
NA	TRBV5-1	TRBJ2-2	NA	CASSLAVGTGELFF	TGCGCCAGCAGCTTGGCCGTGGGAACCGGGGAGCTGTTTTTT
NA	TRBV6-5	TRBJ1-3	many	CASSRTAPSSGNTIYF	TGTGCCAGCAGTAGGACAGCTCCTAGCTCTGGAAACACCATATATTTT
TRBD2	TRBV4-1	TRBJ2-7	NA	CASSLVAGAIGSYEQYF	TGCGCCAGCAGCCTAGTAGCGGGGGCCATAGGATCCTACGAGCAGTACTTC
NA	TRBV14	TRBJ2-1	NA	CASSTRLAYNEQFF	TGTGCCAGCAGCACTCGACTAGCCTACAATGAGCAGTTCTTC
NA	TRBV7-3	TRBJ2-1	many	CASSAQGNEQFF	TGTGCCAGCAGCGCGCAAGGGAATGAGCAGTTCTTC
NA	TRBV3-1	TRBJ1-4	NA	CASSQGTLLDEKLFF	TGTGCCAGCAGCCAAGGGACGCTCCTTGATGAAAAACTGTTTTTT
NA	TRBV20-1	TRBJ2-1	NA	CSARDSVSGEQFF	TGCAGTGCTAGAGATTCGGTCTCGGGAGAGCAGTTCTTC
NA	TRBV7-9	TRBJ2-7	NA	CASSTPPYEQYF	TGTGCCAGCTCCACGCCCCCCTACGAGCAGTACTTC
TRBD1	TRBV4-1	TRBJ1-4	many	CASSLLPGQGPWANEKLFF	TGCGCCAGCAGCCTTTTGCCGGGACAGGGACCATGGGCTAATGAAAAACTGTTTTTT
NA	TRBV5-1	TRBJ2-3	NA	CASSPQAGARTDTQYF	TGCGCCAGCAGCCCCCAGGCCGGGGCTCGTACAGATACGCAGTATTTT
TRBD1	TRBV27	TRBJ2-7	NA	CASSPDGQGVSGEQYF	TGTGCCAGCAGTCCGGATGGGCAGGGGGTCTCGGGGGAGCAGTACTTC
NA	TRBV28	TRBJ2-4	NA	CASSLGGSAKNIQYF	TGTGCCAGCAGTTTAGGGGGGTCTGCCAAAAACATTCAGTACTTC
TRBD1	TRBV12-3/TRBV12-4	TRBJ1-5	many	CASSLGDSHQPQHF	TGTGCCAGCAGTTTGGGGGACAGCCATCAGCCCCAGCATTTT
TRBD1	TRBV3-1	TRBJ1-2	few	CASSQEDRGRDGYTF	TGTGCCAGCAGCCAAGAAGACAGGGGGCGGGATGGCTACACCTTC
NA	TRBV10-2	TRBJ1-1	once	CASSEFWMGNTEAFF	TGCGCCAGCAGTGAGTTCTGGATGGGGAACACTGAAGCTTTCTTT
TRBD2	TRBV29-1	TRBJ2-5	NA	CSIKGSGREGIETQYF	TGCAGCATAAAGGGGTCTGGCAGGGAGGGAATAGAGACCCAGTACTTC
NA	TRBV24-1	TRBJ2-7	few	CATSDFGVLEYEQYF	TGTGCCACCAGTGATTTCGGTGTTTTAGAGTACGAGCAGTACTTC
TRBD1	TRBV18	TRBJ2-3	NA	CASSPEGQGTDTQYF	TGTGCCAGCTCACCGGAGGGACAGGGCACAGATACGCAGTATTTT
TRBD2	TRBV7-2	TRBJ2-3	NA	CASSLASSGGAPDTQYF	TGTGCCAGCAGCTTAGCATCTAGCGGGGGGGCACCAGATACGCAGTATTTT
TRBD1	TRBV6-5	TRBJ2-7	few	CASSQTSRGLEQYF	TGTGCCAGCAGTCAAACAAGCAGGGGGCTTGAGCAGTACTTC
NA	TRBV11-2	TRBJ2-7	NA	CASSLVMDNPSYEQYF	TGTGCCAGCAGCTTAGTAATGGATAATCCGTCCTACGAGCAGTACTTC
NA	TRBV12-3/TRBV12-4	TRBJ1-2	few	CASSPQGCYGYTF	TGTGCCAGCAGCCCACAGGGCTGCTATGGCTACACCTTC
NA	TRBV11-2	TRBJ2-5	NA	CASSLDGGSGTETQYF	TGTGCCAGCAGCTTAGATGGTGGTTCAGGGACGGAGACCCAGTACTTC
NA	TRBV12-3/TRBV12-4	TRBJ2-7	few	CASSSFWDEQYF	TGTGCCAGCAGCTCCTTTTGGGACGAGCAGTACTTC
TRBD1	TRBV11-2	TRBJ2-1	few	CASSLDMRQGAFSNEQFF	TGTGCCAGCAGCTTAGATATGCGACAGGGGGCGTTTTCGAATGAGCAGTTCTTC
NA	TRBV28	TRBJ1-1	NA	CASRGPGAFF	TGTGCCAGCAGAGGACCCGGGGCTTTCTTT